One sample yielded the 5 T cell receptor beta chains listed below, sequenced in a study of immune evolution from preneoplasia to lung adenocarcinoma (dated by TCRdb to about 2021). The method was the immunoSEQ multiplex PCR assay. TCRdb re-hosts the immuneACCESS table, in-frame sequences only. Its copies lack some clones; in the studies checked, an unresolved V gene accounts for under half of them, and the cause for the rest is not known. The sample table records some 6,000 clones; roughly four fifths of these occur just once. Approximately 14% of the sample comes from the top ten. The sequenced sample was FFPE adjacent normal lung tissue. The receptors stem from a person aged 65 to 85 with lung adenocarcinoma.

The V gene is TRBV7-8, the J gene TRBJ2-7, with a weak D call TRBD1 (6 bases). The V end was cut by 4 bases, the J end by 0 bases, with 13 bases between. This CDR3 contains 15 residues. Germline loops: CDR1 SGHVS, CDR2 FQNEAQ. In DNA, the CDR3 is TGTGCCAGCAGCTCCGCGGACAGCCTCTCCTACGAGCAGTACTTC. Its protein product is CASSSADSLSYEQYF.

The chain links TRBV6-6 to TRBJ2-2; no clear D. CDR3 size: 13 residues. The V end was cut by 8 bases, the J end by 0 bases, with 7 bases between. Germline V gene lookup returns CDR1 MNHNY and CDR2 SVGAGI (reference sequence). CDR3 loop: CASSSSNTGELFF. The CDR3 region has the DNA TGTGCCAGCTCGTCGTCGAACACCGGGGAGCTGTTTTTT.

This sequence joins TRBV5-1 and TRBJ1-1; D is ambiguous. CDR3 length equals 15 residues. Trimming took off 0 bases at V and 0 bases at J, with 9 bases between the two ends. Germline assignment: CDR1 SGHRS and CDR2 YFSETQ. The CDR3 is CASSLVTGMNTEAFF. The CDR3 DNA reads as TGCGCCAGCAGCTTGGTAACCGGAATGAACACTGAAGCTTTCTTT.

The chain uses TRBV7-3 and TRBJ1-1; D unclear. This CDR3 region has 13 residues. Per germline, CDR1 SGHTA and CDR2 FQGTGA. Trimming cost V 1 base and J 1 base, with 4 bases left between them. The CDR3 coding sequence is TGTGCCAGCAGCTTAAATGGGAACACTGAAGCTTTCTTT. This sequence encodes CASSLNGNTEAFF.

This clone was counted only a few times. This rearrangement joins TRBV19 to TRBJ2-3, with D maybe TRBD2 (6 bases). The V end was cut by 4 bases, the J end by 2 bases, with 19 bases between. Germline CDR1 LNHDA, CDR2 SQIVND (reference sequence). The length of the CDR3 is 17 residues. The DNA of the CDR3 is TGTGCCAGTAGTACCTCTTACGCGGGAAGAACCACAGATACGCAGTATTTT. Translation: CASSTSYAGRTTDTQYF.